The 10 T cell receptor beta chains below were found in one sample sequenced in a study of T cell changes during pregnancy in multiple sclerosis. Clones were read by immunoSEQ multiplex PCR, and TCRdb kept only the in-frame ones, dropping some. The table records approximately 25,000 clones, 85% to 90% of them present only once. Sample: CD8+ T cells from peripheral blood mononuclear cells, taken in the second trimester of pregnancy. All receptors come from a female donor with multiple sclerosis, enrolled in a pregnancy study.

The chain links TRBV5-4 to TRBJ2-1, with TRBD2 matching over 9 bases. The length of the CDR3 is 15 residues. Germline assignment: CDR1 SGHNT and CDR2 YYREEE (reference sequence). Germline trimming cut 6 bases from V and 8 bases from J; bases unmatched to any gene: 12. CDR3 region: CASTLEGLASHEQFF. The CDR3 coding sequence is TGTGCCAGCACCCTCGAGGGACTAGCATCCCATGAGCAGTTCTTC.

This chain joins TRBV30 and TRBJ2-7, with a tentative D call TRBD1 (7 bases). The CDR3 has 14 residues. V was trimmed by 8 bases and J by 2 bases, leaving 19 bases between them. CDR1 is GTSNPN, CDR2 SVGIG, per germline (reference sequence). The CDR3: CALWRGQAPYEQYF. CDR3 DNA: TGTGCCCTATGGAGGGGGCAGGCGCCCTACGAGCAGTACTTC.

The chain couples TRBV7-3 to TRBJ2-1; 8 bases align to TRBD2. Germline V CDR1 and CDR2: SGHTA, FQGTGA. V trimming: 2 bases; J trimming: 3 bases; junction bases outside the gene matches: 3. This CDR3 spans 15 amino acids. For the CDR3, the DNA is TGTGCCAGCAGCTTAGGACGGGGGGGCTACAATGAGCAGTTCTTC. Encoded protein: CASSLGRGGYNEQFF.

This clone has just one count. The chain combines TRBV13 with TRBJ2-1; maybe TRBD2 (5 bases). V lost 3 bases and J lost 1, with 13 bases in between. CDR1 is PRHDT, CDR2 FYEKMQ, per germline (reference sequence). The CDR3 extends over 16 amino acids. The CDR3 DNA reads TGTGCCAGCAGCTTGCGGGTGGGCGGATCCTACAATGAGCAGTTCTTC. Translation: CASSLRVGGSYNEQFF.

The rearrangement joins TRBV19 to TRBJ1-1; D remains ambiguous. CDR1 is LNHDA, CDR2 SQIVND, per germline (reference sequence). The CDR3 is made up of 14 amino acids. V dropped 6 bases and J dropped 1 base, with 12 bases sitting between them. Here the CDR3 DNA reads TGTGCCAGTAGGGTGTACGCGGGGAACACTGAAGCTTTCTTT. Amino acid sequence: CASRVYAGNTEAFF. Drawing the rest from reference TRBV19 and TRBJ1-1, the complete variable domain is DGGITQSPKYLFRKEGQNVTLSCEQNLNHDAMYWYRQDPGQGLRLIYYSQIVNDFQKGDIAEGYSVSREKKESFPLTVTSAQKNPTAFYLCASRVYAGNTEAFFGQGTRLTVV.

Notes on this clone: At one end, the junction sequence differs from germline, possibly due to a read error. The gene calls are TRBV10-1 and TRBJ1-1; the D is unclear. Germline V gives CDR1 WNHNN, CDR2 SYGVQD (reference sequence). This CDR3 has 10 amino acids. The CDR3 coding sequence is TGCGCCAGCAGTGAGTTGACATTTGGGTTT. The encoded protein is CASSELTFGF.

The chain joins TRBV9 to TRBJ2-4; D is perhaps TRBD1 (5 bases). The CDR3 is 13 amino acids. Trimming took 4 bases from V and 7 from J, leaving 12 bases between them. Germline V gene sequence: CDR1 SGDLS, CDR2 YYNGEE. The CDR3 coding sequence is TGTGCCAGCAGCTCAGGGAATCGGAACATTCAGTACTTC. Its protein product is CASSSGNRNIQYF.

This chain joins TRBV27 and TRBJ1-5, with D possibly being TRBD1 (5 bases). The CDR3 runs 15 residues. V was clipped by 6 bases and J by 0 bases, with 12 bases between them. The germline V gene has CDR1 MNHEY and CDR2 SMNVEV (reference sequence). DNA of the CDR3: TGTGCCAGCAGCCGGGGGGAATATAGCAATCAGCCCCAGCATTTT. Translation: CASSRGEYSNQPQHF.

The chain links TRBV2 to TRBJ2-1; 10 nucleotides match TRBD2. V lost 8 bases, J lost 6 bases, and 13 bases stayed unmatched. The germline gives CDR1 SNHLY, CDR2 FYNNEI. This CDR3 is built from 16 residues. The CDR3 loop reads CASLALAGQEGNEQFF. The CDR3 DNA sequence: TGTGCCAGCTTGGCACTAGCGGGGCAGGAGGGCAATGAGCAGTTCTTC.

The CDR3, as DNA: TGTGCCTTAGTCACAGGGTGGAATTCACCCCTCCACTTT. It is translated as CALVTGWNSPLHF. The chain combines TRBV30 with TRBJ1-6; D possibly corresponds to TRBD1 (6 bases). CDR1 and CDR2 (germline): GTSNPN, SVGIG (reference sequence). V lost 7 bases and J lost 7, with 14 bases in between. CDR3 length: 13 amino acids.